Listed here is a single TCR beta chain. This entry belongs to a study of blood T cell repertoires in COVID-19. Study as a whole: Acute and convalescent COVID-19 specimens originated in the United States, Italy and Spain. PBMCs, B-cell-depleted T cells, or T cells provided the cDNA or gDNA that made up the material.

Grouping used clinical history reported by participants in a survey and questionnaire. Authors' data handling: Reference gene primer amplification yielded estimated nucleated cell counts. Generated by immunoSEQ multiplex PCR, the TCRdb table keeps only in-frame clones and is missing some. That table gives V, J and clone size, and the DNA gave D and trimming. Of hundreds of thousands of clones listed, roughly 86% are singletons. Sequenced sample: PBMCs or T cells enriched from blood (not recorded which). This sequence was found in a woman between 45 and 60 years old who had recovered from COVID-19.

The CDR3 spells CASSSRRTATNEKLFF. As DNA, the CDR3 is TGTGCCAGCAGCTCTAGACGGACTGCAACTAATGAAAAACTGTTTTTT. V gene TRBV7-9 combines with J gene TRBJ1-4, with unresolved D. Per germline, CDR1 SEHNR and CDR2 FQNEAQ (reference sequence). The CDR3 totals 16 residues. V lost 4 bases, J lost 0 bases, and 12 bases lay in between.